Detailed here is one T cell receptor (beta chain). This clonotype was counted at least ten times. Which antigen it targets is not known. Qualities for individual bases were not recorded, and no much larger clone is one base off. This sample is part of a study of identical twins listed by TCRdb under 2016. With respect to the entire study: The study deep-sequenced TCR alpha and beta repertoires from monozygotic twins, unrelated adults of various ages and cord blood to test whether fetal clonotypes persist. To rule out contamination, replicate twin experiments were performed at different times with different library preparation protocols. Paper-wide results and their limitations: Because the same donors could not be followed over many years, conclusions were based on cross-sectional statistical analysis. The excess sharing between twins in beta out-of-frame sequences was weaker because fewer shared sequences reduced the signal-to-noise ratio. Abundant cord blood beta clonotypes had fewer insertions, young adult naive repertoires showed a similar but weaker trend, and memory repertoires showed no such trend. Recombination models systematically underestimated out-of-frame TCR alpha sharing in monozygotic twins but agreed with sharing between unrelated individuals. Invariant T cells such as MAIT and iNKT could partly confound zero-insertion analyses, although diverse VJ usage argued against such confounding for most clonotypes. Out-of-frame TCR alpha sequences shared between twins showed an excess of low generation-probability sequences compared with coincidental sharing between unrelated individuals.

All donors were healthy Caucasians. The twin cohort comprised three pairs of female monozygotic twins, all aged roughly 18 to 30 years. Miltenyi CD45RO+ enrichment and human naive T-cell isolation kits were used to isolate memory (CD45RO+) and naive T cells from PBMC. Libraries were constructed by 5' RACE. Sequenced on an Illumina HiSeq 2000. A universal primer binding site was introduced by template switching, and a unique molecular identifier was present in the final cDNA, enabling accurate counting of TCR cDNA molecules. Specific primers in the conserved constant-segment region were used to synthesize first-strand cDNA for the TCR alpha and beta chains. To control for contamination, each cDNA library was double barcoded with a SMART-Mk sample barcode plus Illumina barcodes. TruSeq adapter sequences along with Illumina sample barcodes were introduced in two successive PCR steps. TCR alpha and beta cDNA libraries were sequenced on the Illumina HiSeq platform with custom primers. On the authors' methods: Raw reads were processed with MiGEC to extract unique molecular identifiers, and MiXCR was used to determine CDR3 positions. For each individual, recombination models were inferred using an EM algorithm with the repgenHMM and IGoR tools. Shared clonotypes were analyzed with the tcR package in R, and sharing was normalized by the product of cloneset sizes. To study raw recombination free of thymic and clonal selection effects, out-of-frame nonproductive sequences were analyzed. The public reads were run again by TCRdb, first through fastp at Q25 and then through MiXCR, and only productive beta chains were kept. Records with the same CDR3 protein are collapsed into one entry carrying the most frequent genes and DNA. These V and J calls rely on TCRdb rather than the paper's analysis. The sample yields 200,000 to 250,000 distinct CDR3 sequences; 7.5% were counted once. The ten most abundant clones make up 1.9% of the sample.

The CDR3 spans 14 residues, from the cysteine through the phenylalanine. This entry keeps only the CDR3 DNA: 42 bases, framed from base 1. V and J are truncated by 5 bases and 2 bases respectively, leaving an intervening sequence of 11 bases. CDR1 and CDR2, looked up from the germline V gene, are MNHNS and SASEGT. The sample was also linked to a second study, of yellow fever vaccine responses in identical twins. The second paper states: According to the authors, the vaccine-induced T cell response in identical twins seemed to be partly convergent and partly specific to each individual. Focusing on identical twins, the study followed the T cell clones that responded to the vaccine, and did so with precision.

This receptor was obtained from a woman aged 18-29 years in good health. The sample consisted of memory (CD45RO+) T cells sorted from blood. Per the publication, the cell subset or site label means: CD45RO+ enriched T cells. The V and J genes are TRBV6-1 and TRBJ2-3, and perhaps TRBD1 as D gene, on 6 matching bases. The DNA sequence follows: TGTGCCAGCAGTACGGACAGATTCACAGATACGCAGTATTTT. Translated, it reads CASSTDRFTDTQYF.